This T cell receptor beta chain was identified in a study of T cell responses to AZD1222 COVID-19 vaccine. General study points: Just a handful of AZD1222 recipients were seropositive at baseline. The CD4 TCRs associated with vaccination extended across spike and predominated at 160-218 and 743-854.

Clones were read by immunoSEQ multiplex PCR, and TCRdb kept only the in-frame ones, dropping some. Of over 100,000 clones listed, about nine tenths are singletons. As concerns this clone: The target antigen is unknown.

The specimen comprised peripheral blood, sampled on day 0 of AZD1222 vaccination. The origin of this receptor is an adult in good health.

The DNA of the CDR3 is TGCAGCGTCCAACGGGTCTCCTATGGCTACACCTTC. The encoded protein is CSVQRVSYGYTF. The V call is TRBV29-1, the J call TRBJ1-2; D gene ambiguous. Between the trimmed V and J ends, which lost 6 bases and 4 bases, there was a span of 12 bases. This CDR3 has 12 residues. Germline V gives CDR1 SQVTM, CDR2 ANQGSEA. Full variable domain (outside the CDR3, taken from reference TRBV29-1 and TRBJ1-2): SAVISQKPSRDICQRGTSLTIQCQVDSQVTMMFWYRQQPGQSLTLIATANQGSEATYESGFVIDKFPISRPNLTFSTLTVSNMSPEDSSIYLCSVQRVSYGYTFGSGTRLTVV.